Listed here are 9 T cell receptor beta chains from one sample, sequenced in a study of T cells expressing NK-cell markers. Reanalyzing the 5' RACE reads, TCRdb keeps one entry per CDR3 protein, without DNA. The table for this sample gives roughly 430,000 distinct CDR3 sequences. The sequenced material came from blood T cells: a sorted CD56 or NKG2C T cell subset, CD4+ or CD8+ T cells, or bulk PBMC T cells (not recorded which). The receptor set was obtained from a woman between 18 and 69 years old in good health.

V gene TRBV12-3 or TRBV12-4 combines with J gene TRBJ1-3; there is no DNA to check the TCRdb D call of TRBD1. CDR3 length: 17 amino acids. CDR3 protein: CASSLGGQGISGNTIYF.

The chain employs TRBV7-2 and TRBJ2-7; the TRBD1 assignment by TCRdb is unverifiable without DNA. CDR1 SGHTA and CDR2 FQGNSA come from the germline V gene. This CDR3 is built from 14 residues. The CDR3 reads CASSLGQGGYEQYF.

The gene calls are TRBV4-3 and TRBJ2-7. CDR3 length: 15 residues. Germline CDR1 is LGHNA and CDR2 is YSLEER. The CDR3 sequence: CASSQVPRGPYEQYF.

The chain carries TRBV5-1 and TRBJ2-5; TCRdb indicates TRBD2, and absent DNA this call remains unverified. The CDR3 has 14 amino acids. CDR1 and CDR2 from the germline V gene are SGHRS and YFSETQ. The CDR3 sequence: CASGKAGGKETQYF.

V usage is TRBV9 and J usage is TRBJ2-5; TCRdb's D call, TRBD1, is unchecked because there is no DNA. The CDR3 spans 15 residues. Per the germline V gene, CDR1 is SGDLS and CDR2 is YYNGEE. CDR3 in amino acids: CASSVATGGKETQYF.

This chain joins TRBV12-3 or TRBV12-4 and TRBJ1-1; TCRdb lists TRBD1, though no DNA is available to test this call. The CDR3 runs 14 residues. The CDR3 here is CASTRRDLNTEAFF.

The J gene is TRBJ2-4, the V gene TRBV2; the D gene TCRdb calls, TRBD1, cannot be checked with no DNA. The CDR3 has 14 amino acids. The germline V gene has CDR1 SNHLY and CDR2 FYNNEI. CDR3 residues: CASRIDRDRNIQYF.

The chain recombines TRBV3-1 with TRBJ2-3. This CDR3 has 17 residues. Germline loops: CDR1 LGHDT, CDR2 YNNKEL (reference sequence). The CDR3 protein is CASSQDWAASSTDTQYF.

The rearrangement joins TRBV20-1 to TRBJ2-2. The CDR3 extends over 13 amino acids. Germline V lookup: CDR1 DFQATT, CDR2 SNEGSKA (reference sequence). The CDR3 loop is CSASNRNTGELFF.